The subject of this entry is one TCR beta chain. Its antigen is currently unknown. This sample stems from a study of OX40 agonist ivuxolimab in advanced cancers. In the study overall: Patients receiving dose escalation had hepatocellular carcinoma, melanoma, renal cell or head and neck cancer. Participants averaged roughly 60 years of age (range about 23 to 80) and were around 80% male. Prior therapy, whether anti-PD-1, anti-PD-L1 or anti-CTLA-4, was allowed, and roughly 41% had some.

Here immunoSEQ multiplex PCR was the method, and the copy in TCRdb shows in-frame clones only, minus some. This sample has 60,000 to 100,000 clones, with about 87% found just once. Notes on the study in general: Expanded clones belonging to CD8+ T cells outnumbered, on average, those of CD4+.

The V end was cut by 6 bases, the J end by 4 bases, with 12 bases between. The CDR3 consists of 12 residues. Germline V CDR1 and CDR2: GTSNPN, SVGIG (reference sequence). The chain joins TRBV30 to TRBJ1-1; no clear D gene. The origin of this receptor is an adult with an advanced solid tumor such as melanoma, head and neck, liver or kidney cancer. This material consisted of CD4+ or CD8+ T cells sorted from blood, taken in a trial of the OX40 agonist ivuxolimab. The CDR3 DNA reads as TGTGCCTGCTTAGATGGCCGCACTGAAGCTTTCTTT. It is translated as CACLDGRTEAFF.